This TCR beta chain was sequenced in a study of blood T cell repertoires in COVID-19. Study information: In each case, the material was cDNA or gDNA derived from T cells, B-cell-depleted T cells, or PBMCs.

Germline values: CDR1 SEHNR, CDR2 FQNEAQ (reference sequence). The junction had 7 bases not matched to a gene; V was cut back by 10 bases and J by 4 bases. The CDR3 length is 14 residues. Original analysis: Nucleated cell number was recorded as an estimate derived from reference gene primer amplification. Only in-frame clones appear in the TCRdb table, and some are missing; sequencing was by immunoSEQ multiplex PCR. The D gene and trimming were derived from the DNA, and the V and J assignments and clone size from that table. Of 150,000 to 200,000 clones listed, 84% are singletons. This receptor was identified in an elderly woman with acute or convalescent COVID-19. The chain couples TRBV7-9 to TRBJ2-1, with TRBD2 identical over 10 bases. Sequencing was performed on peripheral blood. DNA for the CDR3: TGTGCCACGCGGTTAGCGGGGGGTTACAATGAGCAGTTCTTC. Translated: CATRLAGGYNEQFF.